Given below is one T cell receptor beta chain in context. Its antigen is not known. These data come from a study of beta chain features in type 1 diabetes. Study-level information: Examined across all samples were around 110 million sorted cells.

Sorting based on CD45RO/CCR7/CD25/CD127/CD95/CD27 separated CD4+ naive, central memory, regulatory and stem cell-like memory cells. The V end was cut by 1 base, the J end by 5 bases, with 5 bases between. Germline values: CDR1 SGHRS, CDR2 YFSETQ. This CDR3 spans 12 amino acids. Study-level results: The question of HLA type influencing TCRB rearrangement was one that remained unresolved here. The study found that naive, central memory and Treg TCRB repertoires appeared more similar in patients than in healthy donors. There was a moderate but significant shortening of TCRB CDR3s in all four CD4+ subsets of Type 1 diabetes patients.

The investigators reverse transcribed all of the isolated RNA, so they sequenced expressed TCRB transcripts. Clones were read by immunoSEQ multiplex PCR, and TCRdb kept only the in-frame ones, dropping some. The data contain around 40,000 clones, approximately 60% of them seen just once; the ten biggest clones take up more than 1.5%. The sequencing sample was made of Tregs from blood. V gene TRBV5-1 combines with J gene TRBJ2-3; D gene unclear. This TCR was recovered from a man in his thirties or forties with type 1 diabetes. Some clones in this sample may be carry-over from other donors' samples. The CDR3 loop reads CASSLSLDTQYF. The CDR3 nucleotides read TGCGCCAGCAGCTTGTCATTAGATACGCAGTATTTT.